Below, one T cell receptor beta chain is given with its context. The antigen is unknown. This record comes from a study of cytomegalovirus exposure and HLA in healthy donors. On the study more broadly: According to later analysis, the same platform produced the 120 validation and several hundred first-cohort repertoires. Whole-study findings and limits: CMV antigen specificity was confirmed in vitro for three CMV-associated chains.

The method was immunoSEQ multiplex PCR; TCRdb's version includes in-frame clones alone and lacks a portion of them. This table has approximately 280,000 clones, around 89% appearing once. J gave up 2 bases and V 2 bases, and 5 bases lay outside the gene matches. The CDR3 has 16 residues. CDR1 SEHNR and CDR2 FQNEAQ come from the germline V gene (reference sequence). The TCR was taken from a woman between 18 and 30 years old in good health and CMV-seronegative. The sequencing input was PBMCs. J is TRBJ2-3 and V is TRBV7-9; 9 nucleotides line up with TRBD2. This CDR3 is CASSLRPGLATDTQYF. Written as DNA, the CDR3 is TGTGCCAGCAGCTTACGACCGGGACTAGCCACAGATACGCAGTATTTT.